The TCR beta chain under discussion was sequenced for a study of OX40 agonist ivuxolimab in advanced cancers. Study-level background: The treatment was a fully human IgG2 OX40 agonist, ivuxolimab.

Between the trimmed V and J ends, which lost 10 bases and 6 bases, there was a span of 16 bases. CDR1 is MNHEY and CDR2 is SVGAGI in the germline V gene. CDR3 size: 12 residues. Repertoires were generated with immunoSEQ multiplex PCR, while TCRdb's copy carries only in-frame clones and drops some. The table has approximately 60,000 clones, 77% seen once. Study-wide results and limits: Within 6 weeks, CD4+ and CD8+ blood T cells expanded clonally at 0.1 to 3.0 mg/kg. Several nonresponders also turned out to have low normalized T-cell clonal expansion.

Concerning this clone itself: What it binds is not known.

The chain uses TRBV6-5 and TRBJ2-7, with a tentative D call TRBD1 (6 bases). This receptor was obtained from an adult with an advanced solid tumor such as melanoma, head and neck, liver or kidney cancer. This specimen consisted of CD4+ or CD8+ T cells sorted from blood, obtained in a trial of the OX40 agonist ivuxolimab. The DNA of the CDR3 is TGTGCCACCTCTGGGGGCTGGGCCGAGCAGTACTTC. It is translated as CATSGGWAEQYF.